The 23 T cell receptor beta chains below were found in one sample sequenced in a study of blood T cell repertoires in COVID-19. Assay used: immunoSEQ multiplex PCR; TCRdb lists only in-frame clones, some missing. In the table there are approximately 21,000 clones, 75% to 90% of which are singletons. The source material was peripheral blood. These receptor sequences come from a human donor with acute or convalescent COVID-19. The donor label of this sample is uncertain.

CDR3 sequence: CASSHLLRGNQPQHF. The DNA of the CDR3 is TGTGCCAGCAGCCACCTTCTTCGCGGCAATCAGCCCCAGCATTTT. The V and J genes are TRBV11-3 and TRBJ1-5; unclear D gene. The CDR3 extends over 15 amino acids. Germline V gene sequence: CDR1 SGHNT, CDR2 YENEEA. The V gene lost 5 bases and the J gene lost 2 bases, with 13 bases spanning the gap.

The rearrangement uses TRBV6-5 and TRBJ2-5; D possibly corresponds to TRBD1 (6 bases). Germline assignment: CDR1 MNHEY and CDR2 SVGAGI. CDR3 length: 11 residues. V lost 8 bases to trimming and J lost 5 bases, with 9 bases between them. Written as DNA, the CDR3 is TGTGCCAGCGGGGGCCTGGAGACCCAGTACTTC. This sequence encodes CASGGLETQYF.

This chain links TRBV6-1 with TRBJ2-7; D possibly corresponds to TRBD1 (6 bases). The germline V gene has CDR1 MNHNS and CDR2 SASEGT. V lost 1 base, J lost 1 base, and 11 bases lay in between. There are 15 residues in the CDR3. CDR3 protein: CASSEGQGQSYEQYF. CDR3 DNA: TGTGCCAGCAGTGAAGGGCAGGGGCAGTCCTACGAGCAGTACTTC.

The chain recombines TRBV6-1 with TRBJ1-6; D is perhaps TRBD1 (5 bases). This CDR3 has 15 amino acids. Trimming removed 1 base from V and 6 bases from J, with 10 bases in between. The V gene's germline CDR1 is MNHNS and CDR2 SASEGT. CDR3 amino acids: CASSEVRGGNSPLHF. The CDR3 nucleotides are TGTGCCAGCAGTGAAGTGCGGGGGGGTAATTCACCCCTCCACTTT.

The chain has TRBV9 and TRBJ1-2, with TRBD1 matching over 8 bases. This CDR3 spans 14 amino acids. J was trimmed by 14 bases and V by 0 bases; bases with no gene match: 12. Germline V gene data show CDR1 as SGDLS and CDR2 as YYNGEE. DNA for the CDR3: TGTGCCAGCAGCGTAGGCGAGGGACAGGCCCCTTTAACCTTC. It yields the protein CASSVGEGQAPLTF.

This clone was observed a few times. The V gene is TRBV30, the J gene TRBJ2-7; 7 bases align to TRBD2. The junction had 7 bases not matched to a gene; V was cut back by 5 bases and J by 0 bases. Germline CDR1 GTSNPN, CDR2 SVGIG (reference sequence). The CDR3 extends over 14 amino acids. The CDR3 here is CAWEYERDSYEQYF. In nucleotides, the CDR3 is TGTGCCTGGGAGTACGAGCGGGACTCCTACGAGCAGTACTTC. The full variable domain, its missing parts supplied by reference TRBV30 and TRBJ2-7, is SQTIHQWPATLVQPVGSPLSLECTVEGTSNPNLYWYRQAAGRGLQLLFYSVGIGQISSEVPQNLSASRPQDRQFILSSKKLLLSDSGFYLCAWEYERDSYEQYFGPGTRLTVT.

The V call is TRBV19, the J call TRBJ1-1; D uncertain. The V end lost 6 bases, the J end lost 5 bases, and 19 bases lay between the germline ends. The CDR3 covers 15 residues. The V gene's germline CDR1 is LNHDA and CDR2 SQIVND (reference sequence). DNA for the CDR3: TGTGCCAGTAGCCCCCGGACGGGGAGTAGTACTGAAGCTTTCTTT. This encodes CASSPRTGSSTEAFF.

The gene calls are TRBV4-1 and TRBJ1-3; D gene unclear. V lost 0 bases and J lost 0, with 6 bases in between. Germline loops: CDR1 MGHRA, CDR2 YSYEKL. This CDR3 region has 15 residues. The CDR3 loop reads CASSQDPSSGNTIYF. The CDR3 bases are TGCGCCAGCAGCCAAGATCCGAGCTCTGGAAACACCATATATTTT.

The V and J genes are TRBV6-5 and TRBJ2-5; D ambiguous. Germline assignment: CDR1 MNHEY and CDR2 SVGAGI. Trimming took off 5 bases at V and 7 bases at J, with 14 bases between the two ends. The CDR3 length is 13 residues. The CDR3 DNA reads as TGTGCCAGCAGTAACCCGGCCCGCGGGACCCAGTACTTC. Translated: CASSNPARGTQYF.

The chain carries TRBV29-1 and TRBJ2-1, with TRBD2 identical over 9 bases. The V segment lost 7 bases and the J segment 4 bases; nucleotides outside the gene matches: 8. The CDR3 totals 14 residues. CDR1 and CDR2 from the germline V gene are SQVTM and ANQGSEA. For the CDR3, the DNA is TGCAGCGGAACCGGGACTAGCCGATACAATGAGCAGTTCTTC. Its protein is CSGTGTSRYNEQFF.

This chain links TRBV3-1 (or the pseudogene TRBV3-2) with TRBJ1-2, with D perhaps TRBD1 (5 bases). In germline, CDR1 is LGHDT, CDR2 YNNKEL (reference sequence). This CDR3 comprises 14 residues. The ends were cut back, 2 bases at V and 1 base at J, with 8 bases in the middle. The CDR3 loop reads CASSQTTVNYGYTF. CDR3 bases: TGTGCCAGCAGCCAAACGACAGTTAACTATGGCTACACCTTC.

The rearrangement uses TRBV3-1 (or the pseudogene TRBV3-2) and TRBJ1-5; D uncertain. This CDR3 is 15 amino acids long. From germline, CDR1 is LGHDT and CDR2 YNNKEL (reference sequence). V was trimmed by 1 base and J by 2 bases, leaving 9 bases between them. Here the CDR3 DNA reads TGTGCCAGCAGCCAAGGCGTTGGTGGCAATCAGCCCCAGCATTTT. Amino acid sequence: CASSQGVGGNQPQHF.

The DNA for the CDR3 is TGTGCCAGCAGCCGCGGACAGGGCGGGACTGAAGCTTTCTTT. Its translation: CASSRGQGGTEAFF. The chain is built from TRBV5-8 and TRBJ1-1; 8 bases fit TRBD1. V shed 4 bases and J 5 bases; nucleotides not matched to a gene: 7. The CDR3 is 14 amino acids. Germline lookup yields CDR1 SGHTS and CDR2 YDEGEE.

This chain connects TRBV3-1 (or the pseudogene TRBV3-2) to TRBJ2-2; tentatively, D is TRBD2 (6 bases). This CDR3 has 16 residues. The V and J ends lost 3 bases and 4 bases respectively, with 15 bases between them. Germline-derived CDR1 and CDR2 are LGHDT and YNNKEL (reference sequence). The CDR3 loop is CASSHAGSTGTGELFF. The CDR3 nucleotides read TGTGCCAGCAGCCACGCCGGGAGTACGGGCACCGGGGAGCTGTTTTTT.

This chain joins TRBV6-5 and TRBJ2-2, with no clear D. In germline, CDR1 is MNHEY, CDR2 SVGAGI. Trimming removed 4 bases from V and 1 base from J, with 7 bases in between. The CDR3 contains 14 residues. In DNA, the CDR3 is TGTGCCAGCAGTTCCCAGCGGAACACCGGGGAGCTGTTTTTT. As protein: CASSSQRNTGELFF.

The rearrangement uses TRBV7-9 and TRBJ2-3; 8 nucleotides align to TRBD1. The CDR3 runs to 14 residues. Germline V CDR1 and CDR2: SEHNR, FQNEAQ (reference sequence). Trimming removed 0 bases from V and 5 bases from J; junction bases left unmatched: 1. The CDR3 here is CASSLATGEDTQYF. The CDR3 DNA is TGTGCCAGCAGCTTAGCGACAGGGGAAGATACGCAGTATTTT.

V gene TRBV3-1 (or the pseudogene TRBV3-2) combines with J gene TRBJ2-7, with a weak D call TRBD2 (7 bases). CDR3 size: 16 residues. Germline V gene lookup returns CDR1 LGHDT and CDR2 YNNKEL (reference sequence). V was pared by 0 bases and J by 2 bases, with 14 bases between. CDR3 sequence: CASSQEGGASAYEQYF. The CDR3 coding sequence is TGTGCCAGCAGCCAAGAAGGGGGGGCCAGCGCCTACGAGCAGTACTTC.

This clone was seen once. This chain joins TRBV5-1 and TRBJ1-6, with a possible D match to TRBD1 (6 bases). From germline, CDR1 is SGHRS and CDR2 YFSETQ. V was shortened by 0 bases and J by 7 bases, with 20 bases between the two germline ends. The CDR3 sequence is 18 residues long. DNA of the CDR3: TGCGCCAGCAGCTTGGGGACAGCTTCCTCGCTAATAAATTCACCCCTCCACTTT. It yields the protein CASSLGTASSLINSPLHF.

The rearrangement links TRBV5-1 to TRBJ2-3; TRBD2 matches 11 bases. The CDR3 runs to 15 residues. V lost 3 bases, J lost 4 bases, and 4 bases stayed unmatched. From germline, CDR1 is SGHRS and CDR2 YFSETQ. This CDR3 is CASSYSGRGADTQYF. DNA of the CDR3: TGCGCCAGCAGCTATAGCGGGAGGGGTGCAGATACGCAGTATTTT.

For the CDR3, the DNA is TGTGCCAGCAGCCCCTCAGCGGGACCCTACGAGCAGTACTTC. Residues: CASSPSAGPYEQYF. The chain recombines TRBV7-3 with TRBJ2-7; 7 nucleotides line up with TRBD2. Germline CDR1 reads SGHTA; CDR2 reads FQGTGA. This CDR3 has 14 amino acids. V gave up 5 bases and J gave up 2 bases; unmatched junction bases: 6. Combining the CDR3 with reference TRBV7-3 and TRBJ2-7 gives the whole variable domain GAGVSQTPSNKVTEKGKYVELRCDPISGHTALYWYRQSLGQGPEFLIYFQGTGAADDSGLPNDRFFAVRPEGSVSTLKIQRTERGDSAVYLCASSPSAGPYEQYFGPGTRLTVT.

This chain links TRBV18 with TRBJ2-2; D remains ambiguous. This CDR3 spans 17 amino acids. CDR1 and CDR2 (germline): KGHSH, LQKENI. Between the trimmed V and J ends, which lost 3 bases and 0 bases, there was a span of 14 bases. The CDR3 protein is CASSPLWAEANTGELFF. The CDR3 coding sequence is TGTGCCAGCTCACCCTTGTGGGCAGAAGCGAACACCGGGGAGCTGTTTTTT.

The chain recombines TRBV9 with TRBJ2-1, with 7 nucleotides matching TRBD1. Germline V gene data show CDR1 as SGDLS and CDR2 as YYNGEE. CDR3 length: 14 amino acids. J was trimmed by 3 bases and V by 1 base; bases with no gene match: 1. The chain's CDR3 is CASSVRGLYNEQFF. The CDR3, as DNA: TGTGCCAGCAGCGTAAGGGGGCTCTACAATGAGCAGTTCTTC.

J is TRBJ2-3 and V is TRBV27; TRBD2 agrees at 11 bases. Germline trimming cut 6 bases from V and 9 bases from J; bases unmatched to any gene: 11. CDR1 and CDR2 from the germline V gene are MNHEY and SMNVEV (reference sequence). This CDR3 region has 15 residues. The DNA of the CDR3 is TGTGCCAGCAGCACGGGGACTAGCGGTCCGGGGACGCAGTATTTT. Amino acid sequence: CASSTGTSGPGTQYF.